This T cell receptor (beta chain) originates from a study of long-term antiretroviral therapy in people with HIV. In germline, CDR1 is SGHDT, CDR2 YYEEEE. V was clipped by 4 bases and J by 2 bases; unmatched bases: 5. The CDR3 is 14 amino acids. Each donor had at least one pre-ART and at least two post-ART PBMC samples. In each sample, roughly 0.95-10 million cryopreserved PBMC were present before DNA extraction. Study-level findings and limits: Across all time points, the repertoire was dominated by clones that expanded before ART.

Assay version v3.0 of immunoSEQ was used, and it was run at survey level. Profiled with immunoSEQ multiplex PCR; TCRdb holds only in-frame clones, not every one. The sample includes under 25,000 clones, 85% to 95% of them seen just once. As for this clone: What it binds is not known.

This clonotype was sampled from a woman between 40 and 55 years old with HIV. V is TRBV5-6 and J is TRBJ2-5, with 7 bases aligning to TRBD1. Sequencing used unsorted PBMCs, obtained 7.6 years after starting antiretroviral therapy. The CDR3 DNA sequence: TGTGCCAGCAGCCAGGGGACAGAGCAAGAGACCCAGTACTTC. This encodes CASSQGTEQETQYF.